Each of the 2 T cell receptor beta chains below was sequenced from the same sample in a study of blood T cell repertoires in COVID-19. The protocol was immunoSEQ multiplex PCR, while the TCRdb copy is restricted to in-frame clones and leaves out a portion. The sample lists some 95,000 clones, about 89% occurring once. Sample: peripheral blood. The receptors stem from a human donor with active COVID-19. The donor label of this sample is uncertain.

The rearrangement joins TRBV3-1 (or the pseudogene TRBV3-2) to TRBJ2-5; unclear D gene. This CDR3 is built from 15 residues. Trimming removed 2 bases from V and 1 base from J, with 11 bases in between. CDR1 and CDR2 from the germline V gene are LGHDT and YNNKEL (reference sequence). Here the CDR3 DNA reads TGTGCCAGCAGCCAAAACGTTGGGCCCCAAGAGACCCAGTACTTC. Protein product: CASSQNVGPQETQYF.

In nucleotides, the CDR3 is TGTGCCAGCAGCTTCCCGGGACAGGGACCCTACGAGCAGTACTTC. Translated, it gives CASSFPGQGPYEQYF. This chain links TRBV5-4 with TRBJ2-7; 9 bases are a match to TRBD1. CDR3 length: 15 amino acids. V dropped 2 bases and J dropped 2; count of bases not matched to a gene: 5. Germline V CDR1 and CDR2: SGHNT, YYREEE (reference sequence).